The clone carrying this T cell receptor beta chain was counted at least ten times. This CDR3 region has 15 residues. V was cut by 3 bases and J by 10 bases, with 16 bases left in between. CDR1 is KGHSH, CDR2 LQKENI, per germline. In the original processing: Amplification of reference gene primers was used by the study to estimate nucleated cell counts. The table came from immunoSEQ multiplex PCR; TCRdb's copy has only in-frame clones and leaves some out. That table furnishes V, J and clone size, whereas the DNA furnished D and trimming. The sample has about 360,000 clones, around 87% seen once. The data belong to a study of blood T cell repertoires in COVID-19. The wider study: The samples span acute and convalescent COVID-19 from the United States, Italy and Spain. From T cells, B-cell-depleted T cells, or PBMCs came the material, which was cDNA or gDNA.

The specimen sequenced was peripheral blood. The gene calls are TRBV18 and TRBJ1-6, with D perhaps TRBD1 (6 bases). The TCR sequence derives from a human donor in a cohort sampled during active COVID-19. The CDR3 bases are TGTGCCAGCTCACCTGAAACAGGGAACGAGTCACCCCTCCACTTT. Protein product: CASSPETGNESPLHF.